These 11 T cell receptor beta chains originate from one sample sequenced in a study of response to subunit inactivated influenza vaccine. TCRdb processed the RT-PCR reads anew with MiXCR; each CDR3 protein has one entry. The table has 450,000 to 600,000 distinct CDR3 sequences, 6.5% to 8% seen once; the top ten hold around 13%. The specimen comprised PBMCs from blood, sampled around 25 months after vaccination. These receptors came from a man aged 50 to 69 who received an inactivated influenza vaccine.

This clonotype was counted only a few times. The chain employs TRBV5-1 and TRBJ2-6, with D possibly being TRBD2 (5 bases). Per the germline V gene, CDR1 is SGHRS and CDR2 is YFSETQ. There are 12 residues in the CDR3. The V end lost 5 bases, the J end lost 6 bases, and 6 bases lay between the germline ends. The CDR3: CASREEANVLTF. The CDR3 region has the DNA TGCGCCAGCAGGGAGGAGGCCAACGTCCTGACTTTC.

This clonotype has at least ten counts. The chain carries TRBV4-3 and TRBJ2-1; TRBD1 matches at 10 bases. From germline, CDR1 is LGHNA and CDR2 YSLEER. CDR3 size: 14 residues. V dropped 2 bases and J dropped 8; count of bases not matched to a gene: 3. The CDR3 region has the DNA TGCGCCAGCAGCCAAAATGGACAGGGGGATGAGCAGTTCTTC. It specifies CASSQNGQGDEQFF.

The CDR3 DNA is TGTGCCACCAGCTCCCGGGGACAGGGATGGGATACGCAGTATTTT. Its protein product is CATSSRGQGWDTQYF. The chain links TRBV15 to TRBJ2-3, with TRBD1 matching 9 bases. V shed 5 bases, J shed 6 bases, and the junction held 9 bases outside the gene matches. Looked up from germline, CDR1 is LNHNV and CDR2 is YYDKDF (reference sequence). This CDR3 has 15 residues.

This chain joins TRBV20-1 and TRBJ2-4; the match to TRBD2 covers 13 bases. CDR3 length equals 20 residues. V lost 0 bases, J lost 2 bases, and 13 bases stayed unmatched. The V gene's germline CDR1 is DFQATT and CDR2 SNEGSKA (reference sequence). The CDR3 spells CSAREETSGRARKTKNIQYF. CDR3 in DNA: TGCAGTGCTAGAGAGGAAACTAGCGGGAGGGCCCGGAAAACCAAAAACATTCAGTACTTC.

This clonotype was observed many times. The chain combines TRBV5-1 with TRBJ2-1; 8 bases line up with TRBD2. Germline CDR1 reads SGHRS; CDR2 reads YFSETQ. This CDR3 is 16 amino acids long. J was trimmed by 2 bases and V by 4 bases; bases with no gene match: 8. CDR3 sequence reads: CASSPSFSGAYNEQFF. CDR3 bases: TGCGCCAGCAGCCCTAGCTTTAGCGGGGCCTACAATGAGCAGTTCTTC.

This clonotype showed up just a few times. J is TRBJ1-3 and V is TRBV3-1; D possibly corresponds to TRBD1 (6 bases). V was clipped by 1 base and J by 4 bases, with 14 bases between them. The length of the CDR3 is 16 residues. Germline V gene data show CDR1 as LGHDT and CDR2 as YNNKEL (reference sequence). CDR3 sequence (DNA): TGTGCCAGCAGCCAAGTTTCAGGGGCAGCAGGAAACACCATATATTTT. The encoded protein is CASSQVSGAAGNTIYF.

V and J are TRBV29-1 and TRBJ2-5; possible D gene TRBD1, 6 bases. The CDR3 is made up of 14 amino acids. From germline, CDR1 is SQVTM and CDR2 ANQGSEA. Trimming shortened V by 6 bases and J by 7 bases, and 21 bases separated the two germline ends. This CDR3 reads CSVGEQGDSGTQYF. The DNA for the CDR3 is TGCAGCGTCGGGGAACAGGGAGATTCGGGGACCCAGTACTTC.

This rearrangement joins TRBV20-1 to TRBJ2-5, with D possibly TRBD1 on 6 matching bases. This CDR3 is built from 12 residues. Deletions cut 5 bases from V and 0 bases from J, with 7 bases between. Germline V gene data show CDR1 as DFQATT and CDR2 as SNEGSKA (reference sequence). In nucleotides, the CDR3 is TGCAGTGCTGGGACAAACCAAGAGACCCAGTACTTC. Protein product: CSAGTNQETQYF.

The chain recombines TRBV29-1 with TRBJ1-1, with 9 nucleotides matching TRBD1. The CDR3 length is 18 residues. Germline CDR1 is SQVTM and CDR2 is ANQGSEA. V shed 4 bases and J 0 bases; nucleotides not matched to a gene: 15. This CDR3 reads CSVVRARQGVPMNTEAFF. CDR3 sequence (DNA): TGCAGCGTTGTTCGAGCCCGACAGGGGGTTCCTATGAACACTGAAGCTTTCTTT.

This clonotype was observed a handful of times. The chain has TRBV4-3 and TRBJ1-6; unclear D gene. CDR3 length equals 14 residues. V lost 0 bases and J 10 bases, leaving 10 bases between the germline ends. Germline assignment: CDR1 LGHNA and CDR2 YSLEER. This CDR3 reads CASSQESEGSPLHF. Written as DNA, the CDR3 is TGCGCCAGCAGCCAAGAAAGTGAAGGCTCACCCCTCCACTTT.

This clonotype was detected only a few times. The V gene is TRBV20-1, the J gene TRBJ2-7; D possibly corresponds to TRBD2 (7 bases). Germline V gene lookup returns CDR1 DFQATT and CDR2 SNEGSKA (reference sequence). The CDR3 covers 15 residues. The germline V and J ends were trimmed by 6 bases and 2 bases, with 20 bases remaining between them. CDR3 DNA sequence: TGCAGTGCCACGGGGGGCCTAGCGGAGGCCTACGAGCAGTACTTC. This sequence encodes CSATGGLAEAYEQYF.